This T cell receptor beta chain appears in the sequencing data of a study of cytomegalovirus exposure and HLA in healthy donors. Turning to the study itself: There were 90 million to 140 million unique TCR beta sequences, drawn from about 200 million T cells, in an earlier analysis.

V trimming: 0 bases; J trimming: 4 bases; junction bases outside the gene matches: 5. In germline, CDR1 is MNHEY, CDR2 SVGAGI. The CDR3 runs to 16 residues. Among the donors, all were healthy bone marrow donors. Whole-study findings and limits: Upon later analysis, TCR association rates were observed to vary by HLA locus, being highest for DRB1 and lowest for HLA-C. Data from an earlier analysis indicated that most TCR beta V segments were productive either about 87% or about 30% of the time.

Concerning this clone: Antigen unknown.

A multiplex PCR was run with 60 Vbeta primers and 13 Jbeta primers. The method was immunoSEQ multiplex PCR; TCRdb's version includes in-frame clones alone and lacks a portion of them. The sample records around 130,000 clones, about 77% being singletons. The TCR was taken from a man aged 50 to 60 in good health and CMV-seronegative. This chain links TRBV6-5 with TRBJ2-5; TRBD2 aligns across 10 bases. Sequencing used PBMCs. As DNA, the CDR3 is TGTGCCAGCAGTTACTCAAGCGGGAGGGCCTCAGAGACCCAGTACTTC. It encodes CASSYSSGRASETQYF.